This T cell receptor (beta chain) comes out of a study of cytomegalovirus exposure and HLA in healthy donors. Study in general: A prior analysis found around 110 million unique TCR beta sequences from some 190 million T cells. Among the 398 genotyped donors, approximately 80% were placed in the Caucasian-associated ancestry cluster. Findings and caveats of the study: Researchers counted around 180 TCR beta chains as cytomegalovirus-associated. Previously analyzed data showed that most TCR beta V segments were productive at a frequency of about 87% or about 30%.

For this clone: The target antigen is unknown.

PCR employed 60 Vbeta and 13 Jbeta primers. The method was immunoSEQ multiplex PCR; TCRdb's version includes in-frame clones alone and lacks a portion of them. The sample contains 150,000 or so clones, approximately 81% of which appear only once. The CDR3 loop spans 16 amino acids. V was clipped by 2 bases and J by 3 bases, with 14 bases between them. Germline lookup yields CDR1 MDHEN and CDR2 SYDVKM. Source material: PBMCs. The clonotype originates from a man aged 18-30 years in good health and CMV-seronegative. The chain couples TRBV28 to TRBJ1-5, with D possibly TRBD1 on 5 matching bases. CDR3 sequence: CASSLGTQAYNQPQHF. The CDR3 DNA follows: TGTGCCAGCAGTTTAGGGACTCAAGCTTACAATCAGCCCCAGCATTTT.